These 20 T cell receptor beta chains share one sample of origin, sequenced in a study of T cell responses to AZD1222 COVID-19 vaccine. Assay used: immunoSEQ multiplex PCR; TCRdb lists only in-frame clones, some missing. The table includes some 100,000 clones, more than 85% detected once. The sample here was peripheral blood, taken 28 days after the second AZD1222 dose. Receptors were obtained from an adult who received the AZD1222 COVID-19 vaccine.

The gene calls are TRBV19 and TRBJ1-3, with D unclear. Germline CDR1 reads LNHDA; CDR2 reads SQIVND (reference sequence). The CDR3 spans 14 residues. The germline V and J ends were trimmed by 4 bases and 0 bases, with 7 bases remaining between them. This CDR3 is CASSSQISGNTIYF. CDR3 sequence (DNA): TGTGCCAGTAGTAGTCAGATCTCTGGAAACACCATATATTTT.

J is TRBJ1-5 and V is TRBV5-6, with D perhaps matching TRBD1 (5 bases). This CDR3 has 15 amino acids. V was clipped by 0 bases and J by 4 bases, with 11 bases between them. Germline CDR1 reads SGHDT; CDR2 reads YYEEEE. Here the CDR3 reads CASSLARDRNQPQHF. As DNA, the CDR3 is TGTGCCAGCAGCTTGGCCCGAGACAGAAATCAGCCCCAGCATTTT. The complete variable domain, with remaining parts taken from reference TRBV5-6 and TRBJ1-5, reads DAGVTQSPTHLIKTRGQQVTLRCSPKSGHDTVSWYQQALGQGPQFIFQYYEEEERQRGNFPDRFSGHQFPNYSSELNVNALLLGDSALYLCASSLARDRNQPQHFGDGTRLSIL.

This chain joins TRBV6-6 and TRBJ1-1, with D hard to call. Germline V gene sequence: CDR1 MNHNY, CDR2 SVGAGI (reference sequence). The CDR3 spans 14 residues. V was cut by 5 bases and J by 6 bases, with 16 bases left in between. CDR3: CASSTESTRAEAFF. The CDR3 DNA reads as TGTGCCAGCAGTACGGAGTCGACACGTGCTGAAGCTTTCTTT.

The chain joins TRBV6-1 to TRBJ1-4; D is uncertain. This CDR3 spans 14 amino acids. Germline CDR1 and CDR2: MNHNS and SASEGT. V was cut by 1 base and J by 7 bases, with 10 bases left in between. The DNA for the CDR3 is TGTGCCAGCAGTGAAGTTTTAAGCGGTGAAAAACTGTTTTTT. This codes for CASSEVLSGEKLFF.

The genes are TRBV5-1 and TRBJ2-3; D remains unclear. CDR1 and CDR2 (germline): SGHRS, YFSETQ. V was clipped by 0 bases and J by 2 bases, with 16 bases between them. This CDR3 is built from 17 residues. The CDR3 DNA is TGCGCCAGCAGCTTGGCCCGGACCTTCAATCCCACAGATACGCAGTATTTT. Its protein product is CASSLARTFNPTDTQYF.

V and J are TRBV19 and TRBJ1-2; TRBD1 aligns across 10 bases. The V segment lost 6 bases and the J segment 1 base; nucleotides outside the gene matches: 5. CDR1 is LNHDA and CDR2 is SQIVND in the germline V gene (reference sequence). The CDR3 runs to 15 residues. The CDR3 region is CASRGQGSLNYGYTF. The CDR3 nucleotides are TGTGCCAGTAGGGGACAGGGGAGTCTTAACTATGGCTACACCTTC.

V gene TRBV6-6 combines with J gene TRBJ1-6; D is ambiguous. The CDR3 runs to 15 residues. Looked up from germline, CDR1 is MNHNY and CDR2 is SVGAGI (reference sequence). Trimming cost V 0 bases and J 10 bases, with 13 bases left between them. This chain's CDR3 is CASSYSGPLGSPLHF. For the CDR3, the DNA is TGTGCCAGCAGTTACTCTGGGCCTCTGGGATCACCCCTCCACTTT.

The genes are TRBV2 and TRBJ1-2; no firm D call. This CDR3 is built from 14 residues. Germline V gene lookup returns CDR1 SNHLY and CDR2 FYNNEI. V lost 0 bases to trimming and J lost 7 bases, with 12 bases between them. CDR3 nucleotides: TGTGCCAGCAGTGAAGCGTTTCTCATGGGTGGCTACACCTTC. Translation: CASSEAFLMGGYTF.

This chain links TRBV19 with TRBJ1-1; D may be TRBD1 (6 bases). The CDR3 is made up of 14 amino acids. Between the trimmed V and J ends, which lost 5 bases and 1 base, there was a span of 11 bases. Germline values: CDR1 LNHDA, CDR2 SQIVND (reference sequence). CDR3 DNA: TGTGCCAGTAGTGCCCGGGACAAGAACACTGAAGCTTTCTTT. Translating it yields CASSARDKNTEAFF.

This rearrangement joins TRBV3-1 (or the pseudogene TRBV3-2) to TRBJ2-7, with 7 bases lining up with TRBD2. Germline trimming cut 4 bases from V and 0 bases from J; bases unmatched to any gene: 18. The CDR3 runs 19 residues. CDR1 LGHDT and CDR2 YNNKEL come from the germline V gene (reference sequence). The CDR3 sequence is CASSPSPRLGGGPSYEQYF. For the CDR3, the DNA is TGTGCCAGCAGCCCCTCACCCAGGCTGGGGGGGGGACCCTCCTACGAGCAGTACTTC.

This clone was observed once. The chain couples TRBV19 to TRBJ2-4; possibly TRBD2 for D (6 bases). The V end was cut by 4 bases, the J end by 0 bases, with 22 bases between. This CDR3 is built from 19 residues. The germline gives CDR1 LNHDA, CDR2 SQIVND (reference sequence). The CDR3, as DNA: TGTGCCAGTAGTAAGTCAAAGCCGGGAGACGAATTAGCCAAAAACATTCAGTACTTC. Translated, it gives CASSKSKPGDELAKNIQYF.

The chain recombines TRBV27 with TRBJ2-5, with 7 positions matching TRBD2. Germline trimming cut 8 bases from V and 3 bases from J; bases unmatched to any gene: 3. The CDR3 sequence is 12 residues long. The V gene's germline CDR1 is MNHEY and CDR2 SMNVEV (reference sequence). The chain's CDR3 is CASRGGEETQYF. For the CDR3, the DNA is TGTGCCAGCCGGGGAGGGGAAGAGACCCAGTACTTC.

The count of this clone is one. This chain uses TRBV30 with TRBJ1-2; D not resolved. Germline values: CDR1 GTSNPN, CDR2 SVGIG (reference sequence). V dropped 4 bases and J dropped 4 bases, with 13 bases sitting between them. The CDR3 consists of 13 residues. The DNA for the CDR3 is TGTGCCTGGAACTCTGGGGAGGCCTATGGCTACACCTTC. It yields the protein CAWNSGEAYGYTF.

The chain couples TRBV7-9 to TRBJ2-7; 11 bases align to TRBD2. V was pared by 2 bases and J by 6 bases, with 9 bases of the junction left unmatched. The CDR3 extends over 16 amino acids. Germline V gene sequence: CDR1 SEHNR, CDR2 FQNEAQ (reference sequence). The CDR3 loop reads CASSLSCGTSGCEQYF. The CDR3 nucleotides are TGTGCCAGCAGCTTATCATGCGGGACTAGCGGCTGCGAGCAGTACTTC. The variable domain in full, with the rest retrieved from reference TRBV7-9 and TRBJ2-7, is DTGVSQNPRHKITKRGQNVTFRCDPISEHNRLYWYRQTLGQGPEFLTYFQNEAQLEKSRLLSDRFSAERPKGSFSTLEIQRTEQGDSAMYLCASSLSCGTSGCEQYFGPGTRLTVT.

This chain connects TRBV30 to TRBJ1-1; no clear D gene. From germline, CDR1 is GTSNPN and CDR2 SVGIG (reference sequence). This CDR3 is built from 12 residues. Trimming stripped 2 bases from V and 11 bases from J, with 15 bases between. The CDR3, as DNA: TGTGCCTGGAGTCCCGCGGTGGGATGGGCTTTCTTT. This sequence encodes CAWSPAVGWAFF.

The chain combines TRBV2 with TRBJ1-3; D unresolved. The CDR3 covers 15 residues. Trimming pared 8 bases from V and 0 bases from J, leaving 14 bases between. The germline V gene has CDR1 SNHLY and CDR2 FYNNEI. CDR3 DNA: TGTGCCAGCGTACAACAGCTGAACTCTGGAAACACCATATATTTT. Protein product: CASVQQLNSGNTIYF. The full variable domain, rest sourced from reference TRBV2 and TRBJ1-3, is EPEVTQTPSHQVTQMGQEVILRCVPISNHLYFYWYRQILGQKVEFLVSFYNNEISEKSEIFDDQFSVERPDGSNFTLKIRSTKLEDSAMYFCASVQQLNSGNTIYFGEGSWLTVV.

This clone was seen a single time. The chain joins TRBV3-1 (or the pseudogene TRBV3-2) to TRBJ2-2, with D unclear. Germline CDR1 LGHDT, CDR2 YNNKEL (reference sequence). The CDR3 contains 15 residues. Trimming took off 4 bases at V and 2 bases at J, with 11 bases between the two ends. Here the CDR3 DNA reads TGTGCCAGCAGCCCTCCCAGGTACAACACCGGGGAGCTGTTTTTT. It encodes CASSPPRYNTGELFF.

V gene TRBV12-5 combines with J gene TRBJ1-1; the D gene is possibly TRBD1 (6 bases). Germline loops: CDR1 LGHNT, CDR2 FRNRAP. V lost 1 base and J 1 base, leaving 7 bases between the germline ends. The CDR3 consists of 14 residues. The CDR3 sequence: CASGLGTANTEAFF. The CDR3 nucleotides read TGTGCTAGTGGTTTGGGGACAGCGAACACTGAAGCTTTCTTT.

This chain links TRBV19 with TRBJ1-1; maybe TRBD1 (5 bases). This CDR3 region has 16 residues. Trimming removed 1 base at V and 5 bases at J, with 17 bases between. Germline V gene lookup returns CDR1 LNHDA and CDR2 SQIVND (reference sequence). CDR3 in DNA: TGTGCCAGTAGTATAGTTGGCCTGGGCAGGGAGACTGAAGCTTTCTTT. The encoded protein is CASSIVGLGRETEAFF.

The rearrangement joins TRBV6-5 to TRBJ2-3; TRBD2 agrees at 8 bases. The CDR3 is made up of 15 amino acids. J was trimmed by 2 bases and V by 4 bases; bases with no gene match: 5. Germline CDR1 MNHEY, CDR2 SVGAGI. CDR3 residues: CASSSERGYTDTQYF. The CDR3 DNA is TGTGCCAGCAGTTCTGAGCGGGGGTACACAGATACGCAGTATTTT.